Here is one T cell receptor beta chain with its context. Per the germline V gene, CDR1 is MNHEY and CDR2 is SVGEGT. The CDR3 has 17 amino acids. Trimming stripped 6 bases from V and 2 bases from J, with 20 bases between. How the authors handled the data: Estimated nucleated cell counts came from reference gene primer amplification. Profiling relied on immunoSEQ multiplex PCR, and the TCRdb table lists in-frame clones only, not all of them. V, J and clone size are taken as reported in that table, and D and trimming were inferred from the DNA itself. Counted here are about 210,000 clones, around 85% occurring once; the ten biggest clones make up 0.55% to 0.75%. The data are from a study of blood T cell repertoires in COVID-19. On the study more broadly: COVID-19 samples, acute and convalescent, were from the United States, Italy and Spain. Nucleic acid was either cDNA or gDNA, and it came from T cells, B-cell-depleted T cells, or PBMCs.

The sequencing sample was made of peripheral blood. The sequence was obtained from a man in his forties with acute or convalescent COVID-19. The chain uses TRBV6-2 or TRBV6-3 and TRBJ1-5; tentatively, D is TRBD1 (5 bases). For the CDR3, the DNA is TGTGCCAGCAGCTCCCCTTCAGGGCAAAAAGGCAATCAGCCCCAGCATTTT. Amino acids: CASSSPSGQKGNQPQHF.